These 7 T cell receptor beta chains came from one sample sequenced in a study of a mutant IDH1 vaccine in newly diagnosed glioma. Their antigens remain unidentified. Clones were sequenced by immunoSEQ multiplex PCR, and TCRdb holds only the in-frame ones, with some missing. The data show over 55,000 clones, roughly 90% seen once. The time point here: week 11, during vaccination. Doses consisted of 300 ug of mutant IDH1 20-mer peptide each, paired with topical imiquimod. The starting material was PBMCs, obtained from a glioma patient whose treatment included an IDH1 peptide vaccine. These receptor sequences come from a man aged 35 to 55 with glioma.

V and J are TRBV5-1 and TRBJ1-1, with 8 bases that match TRBD1. The length of the CDR3 is 17 residues. Germline CDR1 SGHRS, CDR2 YFSETQ. Germline trimming cut 3 bases from V and 0 bases from J; bases unmatched to any gene: 10. The CDR3 DNA follows: TGCGCCAGCAGCTCGAGAGGGACAGGAACCGTGAACACTGAAGCTTTCTTT. Amino acid sequence: CASSSRGTGTVNTEAFF.

The chain links TRBV10-3 to TRBJ1-6; weak D call: TRBD1 (6 bases). V lost 4 bases to trimming and J lost 14 bases, with 15 bases between them. The germline V gene encodes CDR1 ENHRY and CDR2 SYGVKD. The CDR3 loop spans 13 amino acids. CDR3 in DNA: TGTGCCATCAGTGGGGCAGGGGTAAAAGCCCTCCACTTT. This encodes CAISGAGVKALHF.

The CDR3 sequence: CASSPGLSDEQYF. The CDR3, as DNA: TGTGCCAGCTCACCCGGTCTTTCCGACGAGCAGTACTTC. The rearrangement joins TRBV18 to TRBJ2-7, with unresolved D. The length of the CDR3 is 13 residues. V lost 3 bases and J lost 5, with 11 bases in between. Germline V gene sequence: CDR1 KGHSH, CDR2 LQKENI.

The chain couples TRBV27 to TRBJ2-7; 8 bases are shared with TRBD2. The germline CDR1 and CDR2 sequences are MNHEY and SMNVEV (reference sequence). The V and J ends lost 6 bases and 2 bases, in that order; junction bases with no gene match: 12. This CDR3 is 16 amino acids long. CDR3 DNA: TGTGCCAGCAGCCCCTTCTTACGGGAGGGGCCCTACGAGCAGTACTTC. Its protein is CASSPFLREGPYEQYF.

The V call is TRBV21-1, the J call TRBJ2-3; no DNA check was done on the table's D call, TRBD2. TRBV21-1 is an annotated pseudogene. CDR3 size: 16 residues. The CDR3 DNA follows: TGTGCCAGCAGCCCCCCCCGGAGGAACAGCGGAGATACGCAGTATTTT. Protein sequence: CASSPPRRNSGDTQYF.

The chain uses TRBV19 and TRBJ1-4, with D possibly TRBD1 on 6 matching bases. In germline, CDR1 is LNHDA, CDR2 SQIVND (reference sequence). The V and J ends lost 6 bases and 7 bases respectively, with 21 bases between them. The CDR3 runs to 16 residues. The CDR3 sequence: CASSPTITGRTEKLFF. The CDR3 nucleotides are TGTGCCAGTAGCCCGACCATTACAGGGCGGACTGAAAAACTGTTTTTT.

The rearrangement links TRBV10-3 to TRBJ1-2; D possibly corresponds to TRBD1 (5 bases). The CDR3 covers 16 residues. Germline V lookup: CDR1 ENHRY, CDR2 SYGVKD. Trimming left V 6 bases short and J 4 bases short, with 21 bases between. CDR3 bases: TGTGCCATCAGCCAAGGGGCGACTAACTCCGCCTATGGCTACACCTTC. Its protein product is CAISQGATNSAYGYTF.